The 30 T cell receptor beta chains reported below all come from one sample, sequenced in a study of OX40 agonist ivuxolimab in advanced cancers. Data came from immunoSEQ multiplex PCR; TCRdb stores just in-frame clones and leaves some out. There are tens of thousands of clones in the sample; roughly 80% occur only once, and over 6.5% lies in the top ten. The material was CD4+ or CD8+ T cells sorted from blood, obtained in a trial of the OX40 agonist ivuxolimab. These TCRs come from an adult with an advanced solid tumor such as melanoma, head and neck, liver or kidney cancer.

The chain employs TRBV6-1 and TRBJ2-2; no definite D call. CDR1 is MNHNS and CDR2 is SASEGT in the germline V gene. This CDR3 region has 14 residues. With 5 bases removed from V and 4 bases from J, the gap between germline ends came to 11 bases. CDR3 protein: CASSISLSTGELFF. The CDR3 DNA is TGTGCCAGCAGTATCAGTCTTAGCACCGGGGAGCTGTTTTTT.

This chain uses TRBV7-8 with TRBJ1-3, with D uncertain. Germline CDR1 reads SGHVS; CDR2 reads FQNEAQ. The CDR3 is 14 amino acids. With 7 bases removed from V and 4 bases from J, the gap between germline ends came to 14 bases. The CDR3 loop reads CASTQRGAGNTIYF. As DNA, the CDR3 is TGTGCCAGCACCCAACGGGGTGCAGGAAACACCATATATTTT.

The chain combines TRBV6-5 with TRBJ2-2; D remains unclear. CDR1 MNHEY and CDR2 SVGAGI come from the germline V gene. CDR3 size: 14 residues. V was shortened by 10 bases and J by 2 bases, with 14 bases between the two germline ends. The CDR3 DNA sequence: TGTGCCACCCTCGGGTGGTCAAACACCGGGGAGCTGTTTTTT. The encoded protein is CATLGWSNTGELFF.

The chain combines TRBV4-1 with TRBJ2-1, with TRBD1 matching 12 bases. Germline V gene sequence: CDR1 MGHRA, CDR2 YSYEKL. After removal of 3 bases from V and 9 bases from J, the junction contained 9 bases not matched to a gene. CDR3 size: 16 residues. The CDR3 sequence: CASSQPGQGAHGEQFF. The CDR3, as DNA: TGCGCCAGCAGCCAGCCGGGACAGGGGGCGCACGGTGAGCAGTTCTTC.

The chain combines TRBV7-9 with TRBJ2-3; possible D gene TRBD1, 5 bases. CDR3 length: 12 residues. Germline values: CDR1 SEHNR, CDR2 FQNEAQ (reference sequence). The germline V and J ends were trimmed by 5 bases and 4 bases, with 7 bases remaining between them. The DNA for the CDR3 is TGTGCCAGCAGCCCAGGGTCAGATACGCAGTATTTT. It codes for CASSPGSDTQYF.

The chain is built from TRBV14 and TRBJ2-5, with D perhaps assigned TRBD1 or TRBD2 (5 bases each). Germline CDR1 SGHDN, CDR2 FVKESK. V was clipped by 1 base and J by 11 bases, with 14 bases between them. The CDR3 contains 13 residues. In nucleotides, the CDR3 is TGTGCCAGCAGCCAAGTTGAGGGGTTGGAGCAGTACTTC. Protein sequence: CASSQVEGLEQYF.

This clone was counted once. The rearrangement uses TRBV7-9 and TRBJ1-3; no definite D call. Germline values: CDR1 SEHNR, CDR2 FQNEAQ (reference sequence). V was shortened by 3 bases and J by 4 bases, with 10 bases between the two germline ends. The CDR3 extends over 14 amino acids. The CDR3 protein is CASSFYSSGNTIYF. The CDR3 bases are TGTGCCAGCAGCTTTTACAGCTCGGGAAACACCATATATTTT.

This rearrangement joins TRBV7-9 to TRBJ1-2, with 10 bases lining up with TRBD1. V dropped 5 bases and J dropped 3; count of bases not matched to a gene: 6. The germline V gene encodes CDR1 SEHNR and CDR2 FQNEAQ (reference sequence). The CDR3 length is 15 residues. The CDR3 DNA reads as TGTGCCAGCAGCGACCGGGACAGGGGTGACTATGGCTACACCTTC. This encodes CASSDRDRGDYGYTF.

V gene TRBV19 combines with J gene TRBJ1-2; D is ambiguous. The CDR3 contains 15 residues. The germline V gene encodes CDR1 LNHDA and CDR2 SQIVND (reference sequence). The germline V and J ends were trimmed by 4 bases and 2 bases, with 14 bases remaining between them. The CDR3 DNA reads TGTGCCAGTAGTAGGACGGTCGGCAACAACTATGGCTACACCTTC. It translates to CASSRTVGNNYGYTF. The variable domain in full, with the rest retrieved from reference TRBV19 and TRBJ1-2, is DGGITQSPKYLFRKEGQNVTLSCEQNLNHDAMYWYRQDPGQGLRLIYYSQIVNDFQKGDIAEGYSVSREKKESFPLTVTSAQKNPTAFYLCASSRTVGNNYGYTFGSGTRLTVV.

The chain recombines TRBV5-4 with TRBJ1-1; 9 bases map to TRBD1. CDR1 SGHNT and CDR2 YYREEE come from the germline V gene (reference sequence). There are 16 residues in the CDR3. J was trimmed by 2 bases and V by 4 bases; bases with no gene match: 9. DNA of the CDR3: TGTGCCAGCAGCCGACCGAGGACAGGGGCTAACACTGAAGCTTTCTTT. It yields the protein CASSRPRTGANTEAFF.

V usage is TRBV28 and J usage is TRBJ1-5; D ambiguous. The CDR3 runs to 14 residues. V was cut by 9 bases and J by 3 bases, with 15 bases left in between. The V gene's germline CDR1 is MDHEN and CDR2 SYDVKM. The CDR3 reads CASRSGFINQPQHF. The CDR3 coding sequence is TGTGCCAGTCGCTCGGGCTTCATCAATCAGCCCCAGCATTTT.

The V gene is TRBV9, the J gene TRBJ2-2, with D perhaps given as TRBD1 or TRBD2 (5 bases each). V was trimmed by 0 bases and J by 7 bases, leaving 19 bases between them. CDR1 is SGDLS and CDR2 is YYNGEE in the germline V gene. CDR3 size: 17 residues. The CDR3 loop reads CASSVAGAPWGGGELFF. In nucleotides, the CDR3 is TGTGCCAGCAGCGTAGCCGGGGCGCCTTGGGGTGGCGGGGAGCTGTTTTTT. The variable domain in full, with the rest retrieved from reference TRBV9 and TRBJ2-2, is DSGVTQTPKHLITATGQRVTLRCSPRSGDLSVYWYQQSLDQGLQFLIQYYNGEERAKGNILERFSAQQFPDLHSELNLSSLELGDSALYFCASSVAGAPWGGGELFFGEGSRLTVL.

The rearrangement uses TRBV21-1 and TRBJ2-7; the table calls TRBD2, which could not be checked here. TRBV21-1 is designated a pseudogene. This CDR3 comprises 12 residues. The CDR3: CASSKERHEQYV. Here the CDR3 DNA reads TGTGCCAGCAGCAAGGAGAGGCACGAGCAGTACGTC.

The V call is TRBV6-1, the J call TRBJ2-1; TRBD2 aligns across 12 bases. CDR1 is MNHNS and CDR2 is SASEGT in the germline V gene. V shed 6 bases and J 4 bases; nucleotides not matched to a gene: 4. The CDR3 sequence is 15 residues long. The CDR3 nucleotides read TGTGCCAGCAGCGAACTAGCGGGGGGATACAATGAGCAGTTCTTC. This sequence encodes CASSELAGGYNEQFF.

The genes are TRBV6-5 and TRBJ1-2, with D tentatively TRBD1 (5 bases). The germline V gene encodes CDR1 MNHEY and CDR2 SVGAGI. This CDR3 has 15 residues. V shed 2 bases and J shed 0 bases, with 10 bases lying between them. The CDR3 DNA sequence: TGTGCCAGCAGTTACGGGGGGACCTCTAACTATGGCTACACCTTC. It translates to CASSYGGTSNYGYTF.

The genes are TRBV7-2 and TRBJ2-1, with D uncertain. Trimming stripped 1 base from V and 6 bases from J, with 7 bases between. Germline V gives CDR1 SGHTA, CDR2 FQGNSA. This CDR3 has 13 amino acids. The CDR3 DNA follows: TGTGCCAGCAGCTTAGGTACCTTCAATGAGCAGTTCTTC. Translated: CASSLGTFNEQFF. The full variable domain, in which reference TRBV7-2 and TRBJ2-1 provide the parts outside the CDR3, is GAGVSQSPSNKVTEKGKDVELRCDPISGHTALYWYRQSLGQGLEFLIYFQGNSAPDKSGLPSDRFSAERTGGSVSTLTIQRTQQEDSAVYLCASSLGTFNEQFFGPGTRLTVL.

This chain joins TRBV29-1 and TRBJ2-3; TRBD2 is a possible D gene (6 bases). CDR1 and CDR2 from the germline V gene are SQVTM and ANQGSEA. V was shortened by 4 bases and J by 4 bases, with 9 bases between the two germline ends. The CDR3 is 12 residues long. As DNA, the CDR3 is TGCAGCGTTGGGGGGGAGCCAGATACGCAGTATTTT. This codes for CSVGGEPDTQYF.

The V and J genes are TRBV6-5 and TRBJ1-4; D remains unclear. The CDR3 runs to 16 residues. Trimming left V 0 bases short and J 0 bases short, with 8 bases between. Looked up from germline, CDR1 is MNHEY and CDR2 is SVGAGI. The CDR3 DNA reads TGTGCCAGCAGTTACTCAATCAGACCAACTAATGAAAAACTGTTTTTT. As protein: CASSYSIRPTNEKLFF.

The rearrangement links TRBV6-5 to TRBJ1-4, with D perhaps matching TRBD1 (5 bases). Trimming shortened V by 6 bases and J by 3 bases, and 11 bases separated the two germline ends. Per the germline V gene, CDR1 is MNHEY and CDR2 is SVGAGI. CDR3 length: 14 residues. The CDR3: CASRRDRSNEKLFF. CDR3 nucleotide sequence: TGTGCCAGCAGACGCGACAGATCTAATGAAAAACTGTTTTTT.

This clone has only one observation. The chain combines TRBV28 with TRBJ2-1; unclear D gene. Trimming shortened V by 6 bases and J by 4 bases, and 10 bases separated the two germline ends. The CDR3 covers 13 residues. Germline lookup yields CDR1 MDHEN and CDR2 SYDVKM. The DNA for the CDR3 is TGTGCCAGCAGGCCGACTTTGTACAATGAGCAGTTCTTC. The encoded protein is CASRPTLYNEQFF.

This rearrangement joins TRBV5-1 to TRBJ1-2; D is possibly TRBD1 (5 bases). The length of the CDR3 is 15 residues. Per germline, CDR1 SGHRS and CDR2 YFSETQ. V was trimmed by 4 bases and J by 1 base, leaving 14 bases between them. The chain's CDR3 is CASSPQGNLNYGYTF. The CDR3 DNA follows: TGCGCCAGCAGCCCGCAGGGCAACCTTAACTATGGCTACACCTTC.

The rearrangement links TRBV7-9 to TRBJ2-2; 11 positions match TRBD1. This CDR3 spans 16 amino acids. CDR1 SEHNR and CDR2 FQNEAQ come from the germline V gene (reference sequence). Here the CDR3 reads CARTSDRGHGTGELFF. For the CDR3, the DNA is TGTGCTCGTACATCGGACAGGGGGCACGGCACCGGGGAGCTGTTTTTT.

The chain joins TRBV18 to TRBJ2-5; D is possibly TRBD1 (6 bases). Germline V gene lookup returns CDR1 KGHSH and CDR2 LQKENI. V lost 2 bases, J lost 2 bases, and 9 bases lay in between. The CDR3 has 14 amino acids. The chain's CDR3 is CASSPWGRQETQYF. The DNA of the CDR3 is TGTGCCAGCTCACCATGGGGGCGGCAAGAGACCCAGTACTTC. Full variable domain (rest looked up from reference TRBV18 and TRBJ2-5): NAGVMQNPRHLVRRRGQEARLRCSPMKGHSHVYWYRQLPEEGLKFMVYLQKENIIDESGMPKERFSAEFPKEGPSILRIQQVVRGDSAAYFCASSPWGRQETQYFGPGTRLLVL.

V and J are TRBV5-6 and TRBJ2-4; D gene ambiguous. Germline V gene lookup returns CDR1 SGHDT and CDR2 YYEEEE. V was trimmed by 4 bases and J by 5 bases, leaving 13 bases between them. The CDR3 has 14 residues. CDR3 nucleotides: TGTGCCAGCAGCCGGAGAGGCCAGCAAAACATTCAGTACTTC. This codes for CASSRRGQQNIQYF.

The chain employs TRBV28 and TRBJ2-3, with TRBD1 matching over 9 bases. The ends lost 7 bases at V and 6 bases at J; junction bases unmatched: 5. Germline CDR1 is MDHEN and CDR2 is SYDVKM. The CDR3 runs to 13 residues. CDR3 region: CASTKTGGDTQYF. The DNA of the CDR3 is TGTGCCAGCACCAAGACAGGGGGGGATACGCAGTATTTT.

V gene TRBV12-2 combines with J gene TRBJ2-3; the D call TRBD2 from the table was never checked on the DNA. TRBV12-2 is marked as a pseudogene. The CDR3 totals 18 residues. The CDR3 coding sequence is TGTGCAAGTCGCTTAGTACTGGGGAGCGGCCCCTCACCAGATACGCAGTATTTT. It is translated as CASRLVLGSGPSPDTQYF.

The V call is TRBV5-6, the J call TRBJ2-1, with TRBD1 as a possible D gene (6 bases). CDR3 length: 15 amino acids. Trimming took off 2 bases at V and 3 bases at J, with 12 bases between the two ends. The germline CDR1 and CDR2 sequences are SGHDT and YYEEEE. The CDR3 DNA reads as TGTGCCAGCAGCTTAGTGGGGGCCAACTACAATGAGCAGTTCTTC. As protein: CASSLVGANYNEQFF. Drawing the rest from reference TRBV5-6 and TRBJ2-1, the complete variable domain is DAGVTQSPTHLIKTRGQQVTLRCSPKSGHDTVSWYQQALGQGPQFIFQYYEEEERQRGNFPDRFSGHQFPNYSSELNVNALLLGDSALYLCASSLVGANYNEQFFGPGTRLTVL.

The V gene is TRBV7-2, the J gene TRBJ2-3; D is unclear. The germline gives CDR1 SGHTA, CDR2 FQGNSA. The V and J ends lost 4 bases and 0 bases respectively, with 11 bases between them. This CDR3 comprises 15 residues. CDR3 nucleotides: TGTGCCAGCAGCTCACGGACCCACAGCACAGATACGCAGTATTTT. It yields the protein CASSSRTHSTDTQYF. The variable domain in full, completed from reference TRBV7-2 and TRBJ2-3, reads GAGVSQSPSNKVTEKGKDVELRCDPISGHTALYWYRQSLGQGLEFLIYFQGNSAPDKSGLPSDRFSAERTGGSVSTLTIQRTQQEDSAVYLCASSSRTHSTDTQYFGPGTRLTVL.

The chain recombines TRBV28 with TRBJ2-3; D not certain. V lost 5 bases and J 1 base, leaving 13 bases between the germline ends. Germline values: CDR1 MDHEN, CDR2 SYDVKM. The length of the CDR3 is 15 residues. The CDR3 nucleotides read TGTGCCAGCAGTCGATTAGCAGAGGGCACAGATACGCAGTATTTT. Its translation is CASSRLAEGTDTQYF. Drawing the rest from reference TRBV28 and TRBJ2-3, the complete variable domain is DVKVTQSSRYLVKRTGEKVFLECVQDMDHENMFWYRQDPGLGLRLIYFSYDVKMKEKGDIPEGYSVSREKKERFSLILESASTNQTSMYLCASSRLAEGTDTQYFGPGTRLTVL.

The V call is TRBV5-5, the J call TRBJ1-5; D is unresolved. Trimming left V 1 base short and J 1 base short, with 9 bases between. CDR3 length: 15 amino acids. CDR1 and CDR2 from the germline V gene are SGHKS and YYEKEE (reference sequence). The DNA of the CDR3 is TGTGCCAGCAGCTTGATGGTAATGAGCAATCAGCCCCAGCATTTT. Protein product: CASSLMVMSNQPQHF.